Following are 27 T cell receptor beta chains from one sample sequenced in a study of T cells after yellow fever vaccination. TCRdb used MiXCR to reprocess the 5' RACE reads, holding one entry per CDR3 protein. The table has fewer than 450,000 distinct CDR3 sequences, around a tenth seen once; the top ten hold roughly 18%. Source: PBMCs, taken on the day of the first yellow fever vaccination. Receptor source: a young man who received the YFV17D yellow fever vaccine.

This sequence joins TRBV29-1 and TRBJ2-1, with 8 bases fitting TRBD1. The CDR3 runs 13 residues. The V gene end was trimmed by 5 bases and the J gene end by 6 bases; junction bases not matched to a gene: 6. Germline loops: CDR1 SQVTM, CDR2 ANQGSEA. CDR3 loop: CSVSDRALNEQFF. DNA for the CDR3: TGCAGCGTTTCGGACAGGGCACTCAATGAGCAGTTCTTC.

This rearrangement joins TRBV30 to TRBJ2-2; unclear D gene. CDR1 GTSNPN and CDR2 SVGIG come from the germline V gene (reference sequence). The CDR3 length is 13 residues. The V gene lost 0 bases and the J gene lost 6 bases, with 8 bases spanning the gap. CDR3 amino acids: CAWSVHGAGELFF. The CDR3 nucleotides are TGTGCCTGGAGTGTACATGGGGCCGGGGAGCTGTTTTTT.

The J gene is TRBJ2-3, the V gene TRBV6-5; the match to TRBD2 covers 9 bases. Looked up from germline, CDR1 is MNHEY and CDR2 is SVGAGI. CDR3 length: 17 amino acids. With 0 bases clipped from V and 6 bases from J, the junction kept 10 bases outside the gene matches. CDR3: CASSYSMAGGPVDTQYF. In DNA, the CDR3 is TGTGCCAGCAGTTACTCGATGGCGGGGGGGCCGGTCGATACGCAGTATTTT.

CDR3 sequence: CATSESSGGPIEQFF. The CDR3 DNA follows: TGTGCCACCAGTGAATCTAGCGGGGGGCCGATTGAGCAGTTCTTC. The chain employs TRBV24-1 and TRBJ2-1, with 11 bases lining up with TRBD2. This CDR3 contains 15 residues. Trimming at V came to 4 bases and at J to 9 bases, leaving 7 bases not matched to a gene. Germline CDR1 is KGHDR and CDR2 is SFDVKD.

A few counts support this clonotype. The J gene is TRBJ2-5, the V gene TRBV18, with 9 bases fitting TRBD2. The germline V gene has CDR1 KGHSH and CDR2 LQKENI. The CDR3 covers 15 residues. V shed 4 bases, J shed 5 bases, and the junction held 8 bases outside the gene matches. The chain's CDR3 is CASSQGGGAGETQYF. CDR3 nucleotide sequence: TGTGCCAGCTCACAAGGCGGGGGGGCCGGTGAGACCCAGTACTTC.

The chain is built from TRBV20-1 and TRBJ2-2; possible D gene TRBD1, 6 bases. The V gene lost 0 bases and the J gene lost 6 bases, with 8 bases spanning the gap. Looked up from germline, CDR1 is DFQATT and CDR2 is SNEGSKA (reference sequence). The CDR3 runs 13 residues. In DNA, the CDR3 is TGCAGTGCTAGAGATGCAGGGGCCGGGGAGCTGTTTTTT. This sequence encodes CSARDAGAGELFF.

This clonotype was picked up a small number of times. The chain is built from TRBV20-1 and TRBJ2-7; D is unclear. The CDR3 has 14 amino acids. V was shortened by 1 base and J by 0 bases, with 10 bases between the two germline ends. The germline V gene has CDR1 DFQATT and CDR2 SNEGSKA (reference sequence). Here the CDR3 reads CSARADRSSYEQYF. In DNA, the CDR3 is TGCAGTGCTAGAGCGGACCGGAGCTCCTACGAGCAGTACTTC.

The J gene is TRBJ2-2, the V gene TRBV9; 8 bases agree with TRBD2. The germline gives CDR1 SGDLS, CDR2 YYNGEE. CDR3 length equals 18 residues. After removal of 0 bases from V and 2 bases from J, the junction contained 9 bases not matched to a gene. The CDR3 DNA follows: TGTGCCAGCAGCGTAGAAATCCAGCGGGGGCCAAACACCGGGGAGCTGTTTTTT. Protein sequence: CASSVEIQRGPNTGELFF. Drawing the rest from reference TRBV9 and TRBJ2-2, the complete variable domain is DSGVTQTPKHLITATGQRVTLRCSPRSGDLSVYWYQQSLDQGLQFLIQYYNGEERAKGNILERFSAQQFPDLHSELNLSSLELGDSALYFCASSVEIQRGPNTGELFFGEGSRLTVL.

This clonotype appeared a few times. Here the CDR3 DNA reads TGCGCCAGCAGCCAAGCCCCGTGGGGGAGCACAGATACGCAGTATTTT. It specifies CASSQAPWGSTDTQYF. The chain combines TRBV4-1 with TRBJ2-3; D possibly matches TRBD1 or TRBD2 (5 bases each). In germline, CDR1 is MGHRA, CDR2 YSYEKL. The V end lost 1 base, the J end lost 0 bases, and 11 bases lay between the germline ends. The CDR3 sequence is 16 residues long.

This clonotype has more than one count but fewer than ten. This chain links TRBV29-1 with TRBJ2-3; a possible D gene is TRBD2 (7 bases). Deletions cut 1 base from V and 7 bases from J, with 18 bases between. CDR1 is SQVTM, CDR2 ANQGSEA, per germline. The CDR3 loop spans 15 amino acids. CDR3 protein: CSVEAPTGGLYTQYF. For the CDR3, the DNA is TGCAGCGTTGAAGCCCCTACCGGGGGGCTTTATACGCAGTATTTT.

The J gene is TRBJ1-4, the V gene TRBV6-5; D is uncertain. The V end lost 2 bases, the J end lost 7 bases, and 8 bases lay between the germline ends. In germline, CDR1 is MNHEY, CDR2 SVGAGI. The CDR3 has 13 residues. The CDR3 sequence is CASSYGPVEKLFF. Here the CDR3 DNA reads TGTGCCAGCAGTTACGGTCCGGTTGAAAAACTGTTTTTT.

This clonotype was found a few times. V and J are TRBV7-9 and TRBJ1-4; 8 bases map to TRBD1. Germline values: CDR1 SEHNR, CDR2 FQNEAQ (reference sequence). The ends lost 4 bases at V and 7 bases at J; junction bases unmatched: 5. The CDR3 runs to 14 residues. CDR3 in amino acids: CASSSTGAAEKLFF. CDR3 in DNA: TGTGCCAGCAGCTCGACAGGGGCCGCTGAAAAACTGTTTTTT.

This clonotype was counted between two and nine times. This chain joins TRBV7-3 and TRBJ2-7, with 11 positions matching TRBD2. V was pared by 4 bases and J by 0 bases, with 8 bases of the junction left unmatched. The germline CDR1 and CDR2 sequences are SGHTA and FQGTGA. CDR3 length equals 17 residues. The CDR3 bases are TGTGCCAGCAGCTCCCGACTAGCGGGGCGAAGCTCCTACGAGCAGTACTTC. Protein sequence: CASSSRLAGRSSYEQYF.

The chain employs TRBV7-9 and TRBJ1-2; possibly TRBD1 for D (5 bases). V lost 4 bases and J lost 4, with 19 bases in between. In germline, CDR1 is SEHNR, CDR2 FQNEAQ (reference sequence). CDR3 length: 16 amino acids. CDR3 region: CASSSPEGSWSYGYTF. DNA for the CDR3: TGTGCCAGCAGCTCCCCCGAGGGGAGTTGGAGCTATGGCTACACCTTC.

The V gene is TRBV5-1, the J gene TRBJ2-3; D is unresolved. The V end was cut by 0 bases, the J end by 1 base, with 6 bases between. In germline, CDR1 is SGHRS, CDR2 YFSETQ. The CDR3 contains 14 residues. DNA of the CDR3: TGCGCCAGCAGCTTGGAGTGGGGCACAGATACGCAGTATTTT. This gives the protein CASSLEWGTDTQYF.

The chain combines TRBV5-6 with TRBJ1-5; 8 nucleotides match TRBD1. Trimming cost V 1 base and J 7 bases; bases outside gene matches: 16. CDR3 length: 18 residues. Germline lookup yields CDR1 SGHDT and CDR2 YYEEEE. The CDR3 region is CASSLYVTGVEREQPQHF. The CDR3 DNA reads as TGTGCCAGCAGCTTGTACGTGACAGGGGTTGAGCGGGAACAGCCCCAGCATTTT.

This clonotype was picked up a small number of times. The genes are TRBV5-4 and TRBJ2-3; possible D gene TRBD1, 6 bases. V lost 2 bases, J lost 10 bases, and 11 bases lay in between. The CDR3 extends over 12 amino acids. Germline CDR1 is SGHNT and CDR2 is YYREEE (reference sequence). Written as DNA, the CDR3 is TGTGCCAGCAGCTTCGACAGGCGCGCGCAGTATTTT. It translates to CASSFDRRAQYF. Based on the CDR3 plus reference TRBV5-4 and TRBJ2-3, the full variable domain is ETGVTQSPTHLIKTRGQQVTLRCSSQSGHNTVSWYQQALGQGPQFIFQYYREEENGRGNFPPRFSGLQFPNYSSELNVNALELDDSALYLCASSFDRRAQYFGPGTRLTVL.

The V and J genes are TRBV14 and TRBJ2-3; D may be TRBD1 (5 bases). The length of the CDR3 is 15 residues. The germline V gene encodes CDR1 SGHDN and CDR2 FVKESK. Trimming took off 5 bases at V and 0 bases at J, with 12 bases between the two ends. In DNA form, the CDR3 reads TGTGCCAGCAGCGGTAGGGGATATAGCACAGATACGCAGTATTTT. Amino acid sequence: CASSGRGYSTDTQYF.

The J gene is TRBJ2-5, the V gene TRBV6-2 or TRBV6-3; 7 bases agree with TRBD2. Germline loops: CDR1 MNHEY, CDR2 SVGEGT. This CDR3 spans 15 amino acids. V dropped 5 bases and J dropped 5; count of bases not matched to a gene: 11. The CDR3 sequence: CASSDPTGGPETQYF. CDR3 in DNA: TGTGCCAGCAGTGACCCGACGGGGGGTCCGGAGACCCAGTACTTC.

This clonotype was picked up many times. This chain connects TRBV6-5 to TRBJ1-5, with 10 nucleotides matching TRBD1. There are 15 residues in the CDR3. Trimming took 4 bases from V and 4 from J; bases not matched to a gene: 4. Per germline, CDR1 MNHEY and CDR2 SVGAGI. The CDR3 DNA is TGTGCCAGCAGTTTAGGGACAGGGGAGAATCAGCCCCAGCATTTT. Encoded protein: CASSLGTGENQPQHF.

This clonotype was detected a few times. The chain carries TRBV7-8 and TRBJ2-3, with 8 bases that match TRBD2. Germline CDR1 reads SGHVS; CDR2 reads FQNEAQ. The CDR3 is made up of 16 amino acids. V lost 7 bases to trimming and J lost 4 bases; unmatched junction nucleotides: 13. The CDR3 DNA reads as TGTGCCAGCATCCAAGGGGCCGCGGGGGGCCCAGATACGCAGTATTTT. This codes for CASIQGAAGGPDTQYF.

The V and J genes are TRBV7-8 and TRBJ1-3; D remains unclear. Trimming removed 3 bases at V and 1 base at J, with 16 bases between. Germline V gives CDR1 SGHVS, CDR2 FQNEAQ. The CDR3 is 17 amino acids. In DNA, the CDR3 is TGTGCCAGCAGCTTCTCAAGGACTGTTCTATCTGGAAACACCATATATTTT. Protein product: CASSFSRTVLSGNTIYF.

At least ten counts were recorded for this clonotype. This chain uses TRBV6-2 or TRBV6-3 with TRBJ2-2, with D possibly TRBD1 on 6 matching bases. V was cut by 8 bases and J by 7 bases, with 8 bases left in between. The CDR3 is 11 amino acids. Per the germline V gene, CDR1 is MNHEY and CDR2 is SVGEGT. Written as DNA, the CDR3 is TGTGCCAGCCAGGGGCGCGGGGAGCTGTTTTTT. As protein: CASQGRGELFF.

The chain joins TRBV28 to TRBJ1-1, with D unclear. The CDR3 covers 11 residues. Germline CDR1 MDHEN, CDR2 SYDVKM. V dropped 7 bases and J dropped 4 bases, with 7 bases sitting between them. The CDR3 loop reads CASKRSTEAFF. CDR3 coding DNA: TGTGCCAGCAAAAGGAGCACTGAAGCTTTCTTT.

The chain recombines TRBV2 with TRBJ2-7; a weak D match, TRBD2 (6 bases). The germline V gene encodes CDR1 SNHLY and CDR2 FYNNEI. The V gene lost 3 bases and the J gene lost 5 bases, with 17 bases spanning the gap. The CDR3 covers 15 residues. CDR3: CASSEDGGVGNEQYF. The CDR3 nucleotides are TGTGCCAGCAGTGAGGACGGCGGGGTCGGGAACGAGCAGTACTTC.

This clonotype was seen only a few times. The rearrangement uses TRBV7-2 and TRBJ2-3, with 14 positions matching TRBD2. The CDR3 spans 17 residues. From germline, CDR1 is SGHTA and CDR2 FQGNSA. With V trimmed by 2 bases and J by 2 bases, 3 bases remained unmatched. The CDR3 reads CASSLTGLAGVTDTQYF. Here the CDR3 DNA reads TGTGCCAGCAGCTTAACGGGACTAGCGGGAGTCACAGATACGCAGTATTTT.

The CDR3 is CASSLVSAGGSTDTQYF. For the CDR3, the DNA is TGCGCCAGCAGCTTGGTCTCAGCGGGGGGGAGCACAGATACGCAGTATTTT. The chain uses TRBV5-1 and TRBJ2-3; 10 bases agree with TRBD2. The trim removed 0 bases at V and 0 bases at J, leaving 4 bases unmatched. The CDR3 is 17 residues long. Germline V lookup: CDR1 SGHRS, CDR2 YFSETQ.